One T cell receptor (beta chain) is described in this entry. Its antigen remains unknown. This record comes from a study of Tregs in tolerant kidney transplant recipients. Points from the study as a whole: Some patients' samples used different primers over time, so nucleotide sequences weren't comparable. Expanding Tregs on activated donor B cells appeared to best identify donor-specific TCRbeta clones.

Using immunoSEQ multiplex PCR, the repertoire was profiled, and TCRdb retains in-frame clones only, with some absent. The sample comprises 95,000 to 120,000 clones, around 90% of which are singletons, and under 0.35% rests with the top ten. Germline lookup yields CDR1 LNHDA and CDR2 SQIVND (reference sequence). V lost 5 bases and J lost 3; bases outside the gene matches: 7. CDR3 length equals 16 residues. This clonotype originated in a human donor who received a combined kidney and bone marrow transplant. The sample was CD4+ T cells from blood, taken before the transplant. The rearrangement joins TRBV19 to TRBJ2-2, with 9 bases aligning to TRBD1. The CDR3 sequence is CASSRQGVLDTGELFF. The CDR3 region has the DNA TGTGCCAGTAGTCGACAGGGGGTATTGGACACCGGGGAGCTGTTTTTT.